This T cell receptor beta chain was captured in a study of cytomegalovirus exposure and HLA in healthy donors. The PCR was carried out with 60 Vbeta primers and 13 Jbeta primers. The method was immunoSEQ multiplex PCR; TCRdb's version includes in-frame clones alone and lacks a portion of them. This table holds 110,000 or so clones, roughly 80% found once. To note about this clone: Its antigen is as yet unknown.

General study results and limits: What was likely a sequencing artifact was a cluster of highly shared sequence variants.

The sequence came from a young man in good health and CMV-seropositive. The sample taken for sequencing was PBMCs.

This CDR3 reads CASSRTARDTQYF. The CDR3, as DNA: TGTGCCAGCAGTAGGACAGCAAGAGATACGCAGTATTTT. The rearrangement links TRBV6-5 to TRBJ2-3, with TRBD1 as a possible D gene (6 bases). CDR3 length: 13 amino acids. The V and J ends lost 5 bases and 5 bases respectively, with 11 bases between them. CDR1 is MNHEY, CDR2 SVGAGI, per germline.